This T cell receptor beta chain comes out of a study of blood T cells in healthy people across ages. Using a J-beta primer mix together with a sample-barcoded 5' primer, a second PCR was run for roughly 6 to 12 cycles. Via MiXCR, TCRdb re-called the 5' RACE reads, giving one row per CDR3 protein. The data show about 830,000 distinct CDR3 sequences, roughly 50% seen once. Germline CDR1 reads SQVTM; CDR2 reads ANQGSEA. V was shortened by 4 bases and J by 5 bases, with 12 bases between the two germline ends. The CDR3 runs 13 residues. This receptor was taken from a man aged 30-40 years in good health. The gene calls are TRBV29-1 and TRBJ1-5, with D possibly TRBD1 on 6 matching bases. The source material was blood. The CDR3 DNA reads as TGCAGCGTTGGGAAACAGGGCGATCAGCCCCAGCATTTT. Its translation is CSVGKQGDQPQHF.